Each of the 25 T cell receptor beta chains below was sequenced from the same sample in a study of blood T cells in healthy people across ages. Through a sample-barcoded 5' primer and a J-beta primer mix, a second PCR was run for about 6 to 11 cycles. TCRdb recomputed calls from the 5' RACE reads with MiXCR, one row per CDR3 protein. The sample lists 1.5 million to 2 million distinct CDR3 sequences; around 36% were seen once. Sample: blood. Source of these receptors: a woman in her twenties or thirties in good health.

This clonotype showed up just a few times. V usage is TRBV6-1 and J usage is TRBJ2-1; TRBD1 agrees at 7 bases. CDR3 length: 16 amino acids. Trimming cost V 5 bases and J 1 base; bases outside gene matches: 8. Germline V lookup: CDR1 MNHNS, CDR2 SASEGT. The CDR3 here is CASSIHRGWSYNEQFF. CDR3 bases: TGTGCCAGCAGTATACACAGGGGCTGGTCCTACAATGAGCAGTTCTTC.

This chain joins TRBV28 and TRBJ2-7; D remains unclear. The CDR3 contains 12 residues. V was shortened by 2 bases and J by 12 bases, with 14 bases between the two germline ends. Looked up from germline, CDR1 is MDHEN and CDR2 is SYDVKM. CDR3 loop: CASSLTVTSVYF. The CDR3 nucleotides are TGTGCCAGCAGTTTAACGGTCACCTCCGTGTACTTC.

The CDR3 nucleotides read TGCAGTGCTAGAGATCAATCACCCCTTCAGTTCTTC. Its protein is CSARDQSPLQFF. V and J are TRBV20-1 and TRBJ2-1; D not resolved. Germline CDR1 DFQATT, CDR2 SNEGSKA (reference sequence). The CDR3 has 12 residues. V lost 0 bases and J lost 13, with 13 bases in between.

The V call is TRBV20-1, the J call TRBJ2-1, with 7 bases fitting TRBD1. From germline, CDR1 is DFQATT and CDR2 SNEGSKA (reference sequence). The trim removed 5 bases at V and 6 bases at J, leaving 7 bases unmatched. The CDR3 contains 13 residues. The CDR3 DNA sequence: TGCAGTGCTCAAGACAGGGTTGTCAATGAGCAGTTCTTC. This translates into CSAQDRVVNEQFF.

The genes are TRBV6-1 and TRBJ1-1; D gene unclear. Trimming pared 8 bases from V and 3 bases from J, leaving 13 bases between. The CDR3 runs to 13 residues. CDR1 and CDR2 from the germline V gene are MNHNS and SASEGT. As DNA, the CDR3 is TGTGCCAGCCGAGAGGCTCCGGACACTGAAGCTTTCTTT. It translates to CASREAPDTEAFF.

V is TRBV5-4 and J is TRBJ2-5; 8 bases agree with TRBD1. Germline-derived CDR1 and CDR2 are SGHNT and YYREEE (reference sequence). The CDR3 is 17 residues long. V shed 5 bases, J shed 3 bases, and the junction held 15 bases outside the gene matches. CDR3 residues: CASSGGTPGQGEETQYF. CDR3 bases: TGTGCCAGCAGTGGAGGGACACCTGGACAGGGAGAAGAGACCCAGTACTTC. The variable domain in full, with the rest retrieved from reference TRBV5-4 and TRBJ2-5, is ETGVTQSPTHLIKTRGQQVTLRCSSQSGHNTVSWYQQALGQGPQFIFQYYREEENGRGNFPPRFSGLQFPNYSSELNVNALELDDSALYLCASSGGTPGQGEETQYFGPGTRLLVL.

The J gene is TRBJ2-3, the V gene TRBV20-1, with 7 bases matching TRBD2. Unmatched junction bases numbered 14, after V lost 1 base and J lost 4 bases. The CDR3 consists of 17 residues. Germline CDR1 DFQATT, CDR2 SNEGSKA (reference sequence). The CDR3 region is CSARAPTSGGNSDTQYF. CDR3 bases: TGCAGTGCTAGAGCCCCGACCTCCGGGGGGAACTCAGATACGCAGTATTTT.

This clonotype occurred a few times. The rearrangement links TRBV3-1 to TRBJ1-1; D is possibly TRBD1 (5 bases). The germline gives CDR1 LGHDT, CDR2 YNNKEL (reference sequence). Trimming took off 1 base at V and 3 bases at J, with 9 bases between the two ends. This CDR3 contains 14 residues. The CDR3 loop reads CASSQAGGHTEAFF. The CDR3 DNA follows: TGTGCCAGCAGCCAAGCGGGGGGACACACTGAAGCTTTCTTT.

The chain has TRBV5-1 and TRBJ2-5; TRBD2 aligns across 8 bases. J lost 13 bases, V lost 0 bases, and 8 bases had no gene match. This CDR3 contains 13 residues. The V gene's germline CDR1 is SGHRS and CDR2 YFSETQ. The DNA of the CDR3 is TGCGCCAGCAGCTTGGGTCTAGCGGGCTTCTGGTACTTC. Its protein is CASSLGLAGFWYF.

The chain uses TRBV3-1 and TRBJ1-1, with a weak D call TRBD1 (5 bases). The germline CDR1 and CDR2 sequences are LGHDT and YNNKEL (reference sequence). Between the trimmed V and J ends, which lost 2 bases and 7 bases, there was a span of 14 bases. The CDR3 contains 14 residues. In DNA, the CDR3 is TGTGCCAGCAGCCAACACGGGGGAGAGGATGAAGCTTTCTTT. Its translation is CASSQHGGEDEAFF.

The chain employs TRBV10-3 and TRBJ2-6, with 10 bases fitting TRBD1. CDR3 length equals 22 residues. Losses at the gene ends were 4 bases for V and 0 bases for J; bases not matched to a gene: 18. Germline V gene lookup returns CDR1 ENHRY and CDR2 SYGVKD. CDR3 nucleotide sequence: TGTGCCATCAGTGGGGACCCGGGACAGGGGTACGCCCACGGCTCTGGGGCCAACGTCCTGACTTTC. Its protein product is CAISGDPGQGYAHGSGANVLTF.

The chain links TRBV5-1 to TRBJ2-1; possibly TRBD1 or TRBD2 for D (5 bases each). Trimming left V 4 bases short and J 8 bases short, with 22 bases between. The CDR3 is made up of 16 amino acids. The V gene's germline CDR1 is SGHRS and CDR2 YFSETQ. This CDR3 is CASSPLGARVIDEQFF. In DNA, the CDR3 is TGCGCCAGCAGCCCACTAGGGGCCAGGGTTATCGATGAGCAGTTCTTC.

The V and J genes are TRBV13 and TRBJ2-7; D perhaps matches TRBD1 (7 bases). This CDR3 has 14 amino acids. The ends were cut back, 5 bases at V and 3 bases at J, with 14 bases in the middle. CDR1 is PRHDT, CDR2 FYEKMQ, per germline (reference sequence). CDR3 coding DNA: TGTGCCAGCAGCGGCGGGACAGAGAACTACGAGCAGTACTTC. Translation gives CASSGGTENYEQYF.

The V gene is TRBV27, the J gene TRBJ2-6; 8 positions match TRBD1. Trimming cost V 4 bases and J 4 bases; bases outside gene matches: 6. Germline V lookup: CDR1 MNHEY, CDR2 SMNVEV (reference sequence). The CDR3 spans 16 residues. CDR3: CASSSNRGYGANVLTF. CDR3 DNA: TGTGCCAGCAGTTCAAACAGGGGGTACGGGGCCAACGTCCTGACTTTC.

CDR3 in DNA: TGTGCCAGCAGCGCCGTTAGGGGGGCCTCCGGGGAGCTGTTTTTT. It specifies CASSAVRGASGELFF. The gene calls are TRBV7-2 and TRBJ2-2; D possibly matches TRBD1 or TRBD2 (6 bases each). Deletions cut 5 bases from V and 6 bases from J, with 16 bases between. Germline V gene lookup returns CDR1 SGHTA and CDR2 FQGNSA. The CDR3 totals 15 residues.

This clonotype was detected many times. This rearrangement joins TRBV29-1 to TRBJ2-7, with D uncertain. Germline CDR1 reads SQVTM; CDR2 reads ANQGSEA. Trimming left V 3 bases short and J 1 base short, with 7 bases between. The CDR3 runs to 12 residues. CDR3 sequence (DNA): TGCAGCGTTGAGACCGTATCCTACGAGCAGTACTTC. Its protein product is CSVETVSYEQYF.

This CDR3 is CASSVAPAGYEQFF. CDR3 nucleotides: TGTGCCAGCAGCGTAGCCCCAGCAGGGTATGAGCAGTTCTTC. This chain links TRBV9 with TRBJ2-1, with D perhaps matching TRBD1 (5 bases). Trimming stripped 0 bases from V and 8 bases from J, with 12 bases between. The CDR3 has 14 amino acids. CDR1 is SGDLS, CDR2 YYNGEE, per germline.

The gene calls are TRBV5-1 and TRBJ1-1, with D unclear. In germline, CDR1 is SGHRS, CDR2 YFSETQ. This CDR3 has 17 amino acids. Trimming cost V 0 bases and J 2 bases, with 17 bases left between them. Here the CDR3 DNA reads TGCGCCAGCAGCTTGGCGGGTACCTTACGCCTCAACACTGAAGCTTTCTTT. It translates to CASSLAGTLRLNTEAFF.

Note on this clonotype: Compared with germline, one end of the junction differs, possibly owing to a read error. This chain connects TRBV5-1 to TRBJ1-5; D not certain. Germline-derived CDR1 and CDR2 are SGHRS and YFSETQ. The CDR3 contains 15 residues. The chain's CDR3 is CASSLEGVTNRPQHF. CDR3 nucleotides: TGCGCCAGCAGCTTGGAGGGCGTTACGAATCGGCCCCAGCATTTT. Complete variable domain (other parts from reference TRBV5-1 and TRBJ1-5): KAGVTQTPRYLIKTRGQQVTLSCSPISGHRSVSWYQQTPGQGLQFLFEYFSETQRNKGNFPGRFSGRQFSNSRSEMNVSTLELGDSALYLCASSLEGVTNRPQHFGDGTRLSIL.

The V and J genes are TRBV11-2 and TRBJ2-3; no firm D call. The length of the CDR3 is 15 residues. In germline, CDR1 is SGHAT, CDR2 FQNNGV. The V and J ends lost 5 bases and 0 bases respectively, with 12 bases between them. CDR3: CASSRWRSSTDTQYF. CDR3 DNA: TGTGCCAGCAGCCGTTGGCGTTCTAGCACAGATACGCAGTATTTT.

The table lists this clonotype with many counts. CDR3 loop: CASSILAGETQYF. The CDR3 coding sequence is TGTGCCAGCAGTATTCTAGCGGGAGAGACCCAGTACTTC. The rearrangement links TRBV6-1 to TRBJ2-5, with TRBD2 matching 8 bases. The CDR3 length is 13 residues. The V gene end was trimmed by 5 bases and the J gene end by 4 bases; junction bases not matched to a gene: 3. Germline CDR1 reads MNHNS; CDR2 reads SASEGT.

The V and J genes are TRBV4-1 and TRBJ2-3, with D possibly matching TRBD2 (6 bases). CDR1 and CDR2 (germline): MGHRA, YSYEKL. The CDR3 runs to 14 residues. Trimming shortened V by 0 bases and J by 9 bases, and 13 bases separated the two germline ends. The CDR3, as DNA: TGCGCCAGCAGCCAAGAATCGACTAGTGGGACGCAGTATTTT. Residues: CASSQESTSGTQYF.

In this sample, this clonotype turned up a few times. V and J are TRBV20-1 and TRBJ2-5, with 7 bases lining up with TRBD1. Trimming cost V 4 bases and J 4 bases; bases outside gene matches: 6. Looked up from germline, CDR1 is DFQATT and CDR2 is SNEGSKA (reference sequence). The CDR3 totals 13 residues. The CDR3 sequence: CSATSTGTETQYF. The DNA for the CDR3 is TGCAGTGCTACCTCGACAGGGACAGAGACCCAGTACTTC.

This clonotype was found a few times. The chain joins TRBV2 to TRBJ2-7; 9 bases are a match to TRBD1. Looked up from germline, CDR1 is SNHLY and CDR2 is FYNNEI. The V gene end was trimmed by 5 bases and the J gene end by 2 bases; junction bases not matched to a gene: 4. The CDR3 contains 14 residues. This chain's CDR3 is CASSRQGETYEQYF. CDR3 in DNA: TGTGCCAGCAGTCGACAGGGGGAGACCTACGAGCAGTACTTC.

Comments on this clonotype: Its ends do not fully match the called genes, so a read error is possible. The gene calls are TRBV15 and TRBJ2-5; D is perhaps TRBD2 (6 bases). The CDR3 sequence is 16 residues long. Per germline, CDR1 LNHNV and CDR2 YYDKDF (reference sequence). The DNA of the CDR3 is TGTACCACCAGCAGACCATTGCCGGAGGGCCGGGAGACCCAGTACTTC. Amino acid sequence: CTTSRPLPEGRETQYF. Full variable domain (remainder filled in from reference TRBV15 and TRBJ2-5): DAMVIQNPRYQVTQFGKPVTLSCSQTLNHNVMYWYQQKSSQAPKLLFHYYDKDFNNEADTPDNFQSRRPNTSFCFLDIRSPGLGDTAMYLCTTSRPLPEGRETQYFGPGTRLLVL.